The T cell receptor (beta chain) described here comes from a study of control samples from healthy donors and cancer patients. This clone was picked up one time. With 2 bases removed from V and 5 bases from J, the gap between germline ends came to 7 bases. The CDR3 has 12 residues. Sequencing was performed with immunoSEQ multiplex PCR; in TCRdb, only in-frame clones are kept and a portion is missing. Found here are roughly 120,000 clones, about 95% of them singletons; the top ten hold around 3.6%. Sequencing was done on a sample of blood. The receptor comes from a man under 40 in good health. The V call is TRBV12-3 or TRBV12-4, the J call TRBJ2-7; D is unresolved. CDR3 in amino acids: CASSLKYNEQYF. For the CDR3, the DNA is TGTGCCAGCAGTTTAAAATACAACGAGCAGTACTTC.